This paragraph reports one T cell receptor beta chain. This sample was taken from a study of blood T cell repertoires in COVID-19. Overall study context: Spain, Italy and the United States supplied samples that represented acute and convalescent COVID-19. The analysed material was cDNA or gDNA that came from T cells, B-cell-depleted T cells, or PBMCs.

V lost 4 bases to trimming and J lost 8 bases, with 14 bases between them. Germline CDR1 SGHVS, CDR2 FQNEAQ. The CDR3 runs to 13 residues. Authors' analysis steps: Estimation of nucleated cell counts relied on the amplification of reference gene primers. Clones were read by immunoSEQ multiplex PCR, and TCRdb kept only the in-frame ones, dropping some. V and J calls and clone size follow that table, whereas D and trimming were derived from the DNA. The repertoire has around 200,000 clones, 75% to 90% of them found once; the top ten carry around 1.1%. This TCR derives from a man aged 30 to 39 with acute or convalescent COVID-19. The source material was peripheral blood. The gene calls are TRBV7-8 and TRBJ1-2, with D unresolved. CDR3 amino acids: CASSSLPEYGYTF. CDR3 sequence (DNA): TGTGCCAGCAGCTCCCTTCCCGAGTACGGCTACACCTTC.